Sequencing of this T cell receptor (beta chain) was carried out in a study of tumor and adjacent non-tumor tissue in lung cancer. Study in general: Patients were aged 31 to 76, around ten men and 5 women, stage I to III. Broader study findings: Normal lung showed higher cumulative top 100 clone frequency than tumor.

The CDR3 has 16 residues. The germline gives CDR1 SGHVS, CDR2 FQNEAQ. The template was RNA from unsorted bulk tissue. Distant lung tissue was collected more than 3 cm away from the tumor edge. This clonotype was seen just once. What it binds is not known. One end of the junction does not line up with germline, which may come from a read error. TCRbeta libraries were built with three rounds of nested PCR, modified from ARM-PCR. From the multiplex PCR reads, TCRdb called clonotypes with MiXCR, one entry per CDR3 protein. The sample has around 76,000 distinct CDR3 sequences; around 76% are singletons. The chain carries TRBV7-8 and TRBJ2-3; 13 bases line up with TRBD2. The sequence came from a man in his 70s with non-small cell lung cancer. The sequenced sample consisted of distant non-tumor lung tissue. CDR3 nucleotide sequence: TGTGCCAGCAGCCCGAGGACTAGCGGGAGCACAGATACGCATTATTTT. It specifies CASSPRTSGSTDTHYF.